The sample holds many counts of the clone carrying this T cell receptor (beta chain). This sample is part of a study of regulatory T cells in long-lasting Graves disease. The ends lost 5 bases at V and 8 bases at J; junction bases unmatched: 3. This CDR3 comprises 13 residues. Germline CDR1 is SGHAT and CDR2 is FQNNGV. Combining iRepertoire HTBI primers with Arm-PCR of CDR3 regions, the authors built TCR beta libraries. TCRdb independently ran MiXCR on the multiplex PCR reads; one entry per CDR3 protein. In the table there are about 540,000 distinct CDR3 sequences, roughly 14% of which are singletons. Time point reported: newly diagnosed GD, antithyroid drugs for less than 3 months. PBMC RNA was the source of the TCR library. The same data also contributed to another study, on T cells in Graves' hyperthyroidism and ophthalmopathy. That report adds: Patients between 18 and 65 years old had hyperthyroidism, newly diagnosed and lasting under 2 months. HTBI primers were employed in a first-round RT-PCR of the TCR CDR3. Through a model of 13 V-J features, ophthalmopathy was separated from stable hyperthyroidism.

The receptor comes from a man younger than 40 with Graves disease. The material was peripheral blood mononuclear cells (PBMCs), obtained at new diagnosis, from a patient treated with antithyroid drugs. The chain has TRBV11-2 and TRBJ1-3, with TRBD1 matching 10 bases. CDR3 sequence: CASSPGQGDTIYF. CDR3 nucleotide sequence: TGTGCCAGCAGCCCCGGACAGGGGGACACCATATATTTT.